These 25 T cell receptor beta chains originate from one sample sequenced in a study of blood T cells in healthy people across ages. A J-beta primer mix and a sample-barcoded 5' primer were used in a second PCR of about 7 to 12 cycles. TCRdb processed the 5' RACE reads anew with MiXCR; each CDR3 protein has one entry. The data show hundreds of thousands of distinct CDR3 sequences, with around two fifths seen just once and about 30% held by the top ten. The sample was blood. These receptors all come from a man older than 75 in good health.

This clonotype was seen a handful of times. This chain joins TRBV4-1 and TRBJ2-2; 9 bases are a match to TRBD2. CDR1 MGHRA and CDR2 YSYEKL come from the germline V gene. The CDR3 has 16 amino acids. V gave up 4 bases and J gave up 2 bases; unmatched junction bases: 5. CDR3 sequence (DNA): TGCGCCAGCAGCCCAAGGACTAGCGTCAACACCGGGGAGCTGTTTTTT. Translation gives CASSPRTSVNTGELFF.

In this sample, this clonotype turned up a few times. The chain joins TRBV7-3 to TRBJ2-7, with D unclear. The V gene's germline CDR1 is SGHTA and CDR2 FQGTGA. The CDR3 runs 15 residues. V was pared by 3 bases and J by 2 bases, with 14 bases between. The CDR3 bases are TGTGCCAGCAGCTTTAGTGCCTCGGCTCCCTACGAGCAGTACTTC. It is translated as CASSFSASAPYEQYF.

For the CDR3, the DNA is TGTGCCAGCAGCCAAGCGCGGGGACGAGCGGGAGCCGGGGAGCTGTTTTTT. It codes for CASSQARGRAGAGELFF. The gene calls are TRBV3-1 and TRBJ2-2, with 8 bases lining up with TRBD2. This CDR3 spans 17 amino acids. V shed 1 base and J 6 bases; nucleotides not matched to a gene: 10. The V gene's germline CDR1 is LGHDT and CDR2 YNNKEL (reference sequence).

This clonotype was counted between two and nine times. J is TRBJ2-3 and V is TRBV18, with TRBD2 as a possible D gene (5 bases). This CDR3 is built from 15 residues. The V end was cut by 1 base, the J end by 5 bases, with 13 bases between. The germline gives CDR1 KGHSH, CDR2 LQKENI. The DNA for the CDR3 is TGTGCCAGCTCACCACGTGGCGGGTCGCGAGATACGCAGTATTTT. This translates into CASSPRGGSRDTQYF.

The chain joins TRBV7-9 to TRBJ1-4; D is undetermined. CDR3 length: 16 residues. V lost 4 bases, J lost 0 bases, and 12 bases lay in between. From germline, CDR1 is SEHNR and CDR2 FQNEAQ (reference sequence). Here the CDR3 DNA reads TGTGCCAGCAGCTCCAGTGGAAGTTCAACTAATGAAAAACTGTTTTTT. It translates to CASSSSGSSTNEKLFF.

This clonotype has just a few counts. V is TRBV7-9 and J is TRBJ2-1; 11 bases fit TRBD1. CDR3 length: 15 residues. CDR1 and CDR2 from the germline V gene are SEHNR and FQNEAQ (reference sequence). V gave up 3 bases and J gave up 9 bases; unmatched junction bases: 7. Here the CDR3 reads CASSLDRGRMSEQFF. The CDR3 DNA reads TGTGCCAGCAGCTTGGACAGGGGGCGTATGTCTGAGCAGTTCTTC.

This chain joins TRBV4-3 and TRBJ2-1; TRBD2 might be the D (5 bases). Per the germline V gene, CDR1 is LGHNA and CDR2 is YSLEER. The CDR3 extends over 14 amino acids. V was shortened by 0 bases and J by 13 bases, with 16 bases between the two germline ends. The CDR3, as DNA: TGCGCCAGCAGCCAAGATGAGCAGCGGCTAGCCCAGTTCTTC. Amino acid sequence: CASSQDEQRLAQFF.

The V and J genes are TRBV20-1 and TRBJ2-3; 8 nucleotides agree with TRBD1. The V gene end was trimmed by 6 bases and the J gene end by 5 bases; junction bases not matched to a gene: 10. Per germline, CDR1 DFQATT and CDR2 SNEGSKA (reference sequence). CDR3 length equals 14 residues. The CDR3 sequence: CSALDREKRDTQYF. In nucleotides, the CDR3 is TGCAGTGCCCTGGACAGGGAGAAGAGAGATACGCAGTATTTT.

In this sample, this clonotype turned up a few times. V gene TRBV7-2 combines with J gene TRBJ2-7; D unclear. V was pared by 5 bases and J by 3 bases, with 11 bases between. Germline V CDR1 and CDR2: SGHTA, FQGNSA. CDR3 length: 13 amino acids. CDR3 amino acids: CASSVGIYYEQYF. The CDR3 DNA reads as TGTGCCAGCAGCGTAGGTATTTACTACGAGCAGTACTTC.

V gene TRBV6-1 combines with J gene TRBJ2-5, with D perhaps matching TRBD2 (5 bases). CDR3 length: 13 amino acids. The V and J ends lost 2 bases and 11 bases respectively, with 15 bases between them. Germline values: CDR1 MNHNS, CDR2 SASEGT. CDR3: CASSESGKWEQYF. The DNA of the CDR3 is TGTGCCAGCAGTGAATCAGGCAAGTGGGAGCAGTACTTC.

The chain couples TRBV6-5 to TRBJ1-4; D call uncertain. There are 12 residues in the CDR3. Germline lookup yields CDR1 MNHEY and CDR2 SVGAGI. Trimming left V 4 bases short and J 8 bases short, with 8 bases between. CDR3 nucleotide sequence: TGTGCCAGCAGTTGCCTTGGGGAAAAACTGTTTTTT. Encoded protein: CASSCLGEKLFF.

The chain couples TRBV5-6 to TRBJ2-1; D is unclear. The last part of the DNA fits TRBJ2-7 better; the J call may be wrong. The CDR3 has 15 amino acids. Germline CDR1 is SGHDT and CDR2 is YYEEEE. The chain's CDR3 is CASSLEASNYNEQYF. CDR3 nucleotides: TGTGCCAGCAGCTTGGAAGCGTCTAACTACAATGAGCAGTACTTC.

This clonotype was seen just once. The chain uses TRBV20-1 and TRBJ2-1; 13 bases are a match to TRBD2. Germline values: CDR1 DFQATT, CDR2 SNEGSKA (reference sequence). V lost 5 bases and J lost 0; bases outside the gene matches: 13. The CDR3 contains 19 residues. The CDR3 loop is CSAPGTSGKLPYSYNEQFF. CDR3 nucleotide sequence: TGCAGTGCTCCTGGGACTAGCGGGAAACTACCATACTCCTACAATGAGCAGTTCTTC.

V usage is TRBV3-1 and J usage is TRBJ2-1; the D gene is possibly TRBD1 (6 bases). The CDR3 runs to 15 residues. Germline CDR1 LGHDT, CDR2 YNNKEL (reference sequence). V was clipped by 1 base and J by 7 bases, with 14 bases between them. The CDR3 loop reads CASSQGWAGTNEQFF. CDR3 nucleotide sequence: TGTGCCAGCAGCCAAGGATGGGCCGGGACAAATGAGCAGTTCTTC.

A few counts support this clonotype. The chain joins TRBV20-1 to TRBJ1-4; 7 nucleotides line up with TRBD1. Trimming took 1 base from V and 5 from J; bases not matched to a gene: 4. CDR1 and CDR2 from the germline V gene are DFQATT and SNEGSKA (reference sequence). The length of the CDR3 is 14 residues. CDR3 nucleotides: TGCAGTGCTAGAGGGGACAGTGGAAATGAAAAACTGTTTTTT. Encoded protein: CSARGDSGNEKLFF.

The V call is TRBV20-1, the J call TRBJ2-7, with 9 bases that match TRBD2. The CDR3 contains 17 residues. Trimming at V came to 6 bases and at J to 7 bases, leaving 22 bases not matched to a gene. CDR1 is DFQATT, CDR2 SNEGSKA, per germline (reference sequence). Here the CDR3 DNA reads TGCAGTGCCCGCGGGCCTAGCGGGACCCGCCCTTACAATGAGCAGTACTTC. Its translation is CSARGPSGTRPYNEQYF.

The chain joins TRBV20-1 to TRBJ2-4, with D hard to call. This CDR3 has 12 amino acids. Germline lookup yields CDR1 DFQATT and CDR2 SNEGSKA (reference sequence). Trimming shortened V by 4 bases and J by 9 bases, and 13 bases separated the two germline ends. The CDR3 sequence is CSATVQVGIQYF. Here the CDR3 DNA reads TGCAGTGCTACAGTCCAGGTTGGCATTCAGTACTTC.

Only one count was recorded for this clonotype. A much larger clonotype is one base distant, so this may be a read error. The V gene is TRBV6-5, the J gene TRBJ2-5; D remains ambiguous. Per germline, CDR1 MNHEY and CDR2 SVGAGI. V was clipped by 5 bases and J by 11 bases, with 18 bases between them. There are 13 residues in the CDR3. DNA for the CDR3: TGTGCCAGCAGTCCCAATACGCTGAATGAGCAGTACTTC. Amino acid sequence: CASSPNTLNEQYF.

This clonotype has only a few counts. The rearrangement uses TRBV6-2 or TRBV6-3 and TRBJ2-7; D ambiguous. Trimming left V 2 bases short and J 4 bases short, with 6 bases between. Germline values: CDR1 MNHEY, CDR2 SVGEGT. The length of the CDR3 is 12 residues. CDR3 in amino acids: CASSYLQYEQYF. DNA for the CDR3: TGTGCCAGCAGTTACCTCCAATACGAGCAGTACTTC.

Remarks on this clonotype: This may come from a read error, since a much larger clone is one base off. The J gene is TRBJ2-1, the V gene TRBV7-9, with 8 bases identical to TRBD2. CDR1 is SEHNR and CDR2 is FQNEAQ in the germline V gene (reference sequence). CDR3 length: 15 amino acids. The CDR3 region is CTSSSSGSNHNEQFF. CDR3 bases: TGTACCAGCAGTAGCAGCGGGAGTAACCACAATGAGCAGTTCTTC.

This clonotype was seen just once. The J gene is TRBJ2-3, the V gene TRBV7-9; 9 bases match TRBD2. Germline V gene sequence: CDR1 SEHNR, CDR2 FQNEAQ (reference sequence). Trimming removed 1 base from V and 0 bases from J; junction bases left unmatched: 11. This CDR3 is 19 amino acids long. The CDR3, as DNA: TGTGCCAGCAGCTTAGTTGTAGCGGGGGAGAATCCAAGCACAGATACGCAGTATTTT. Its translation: CASSLVVAGENPSTDTQYF.

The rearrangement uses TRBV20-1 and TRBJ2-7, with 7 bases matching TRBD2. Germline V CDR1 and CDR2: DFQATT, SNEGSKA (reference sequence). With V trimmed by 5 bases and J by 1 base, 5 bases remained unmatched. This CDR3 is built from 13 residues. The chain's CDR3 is CSAAPGGSYEQYF. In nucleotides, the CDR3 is TGCAGTGCTGCCCCGGGGGGATCCTACGAGCAGTACTTC.

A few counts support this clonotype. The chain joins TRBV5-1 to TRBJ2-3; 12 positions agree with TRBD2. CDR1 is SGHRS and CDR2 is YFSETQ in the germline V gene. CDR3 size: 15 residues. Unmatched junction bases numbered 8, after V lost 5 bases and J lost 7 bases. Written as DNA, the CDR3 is TGCGCCAGCAGTTCAACTAGCGGGAGGAGCCATACGCAGTATTTT. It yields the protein CASSSTSGRSHTQYF.

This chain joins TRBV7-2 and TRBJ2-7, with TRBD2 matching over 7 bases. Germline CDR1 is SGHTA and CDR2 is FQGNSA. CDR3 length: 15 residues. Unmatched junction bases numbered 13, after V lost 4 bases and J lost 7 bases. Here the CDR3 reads CASSYRTERGSEQYF. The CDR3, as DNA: TGTGCCAGCAGCTACCGGACGGAGCGGGGTTCTGAGCAGTACTTC.

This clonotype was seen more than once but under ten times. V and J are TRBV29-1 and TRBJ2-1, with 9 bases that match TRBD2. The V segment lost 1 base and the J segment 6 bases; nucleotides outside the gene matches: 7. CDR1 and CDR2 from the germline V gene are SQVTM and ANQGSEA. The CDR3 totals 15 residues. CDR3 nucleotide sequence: TGCAGCGTTGAAGGGGGGCTAGCGGGAATCAATGAGCAGTTCTTC. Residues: CSVEGGLAGINEQFF.